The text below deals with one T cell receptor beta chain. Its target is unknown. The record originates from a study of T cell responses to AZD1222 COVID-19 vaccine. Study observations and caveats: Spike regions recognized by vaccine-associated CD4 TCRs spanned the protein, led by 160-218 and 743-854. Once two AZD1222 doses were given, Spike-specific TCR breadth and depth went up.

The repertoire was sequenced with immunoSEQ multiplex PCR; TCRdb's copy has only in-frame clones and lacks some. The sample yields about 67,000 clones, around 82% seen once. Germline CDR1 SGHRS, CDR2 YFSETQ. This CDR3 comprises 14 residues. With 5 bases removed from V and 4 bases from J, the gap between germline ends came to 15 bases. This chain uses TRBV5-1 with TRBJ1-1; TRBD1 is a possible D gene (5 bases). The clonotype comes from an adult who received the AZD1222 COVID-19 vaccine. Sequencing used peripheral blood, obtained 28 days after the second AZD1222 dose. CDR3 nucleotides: TGCGCCAGCAGAGTAGAGCAGGGTAGCACTGAAGCTTTCTTT. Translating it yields CASRVEQGSTEAFF.